A single sample is the source of the 7 T cell receptor beta chains below, sequenced in a study of blood T cells in healthy people across ages. The use of a sample-barcoded 5' primer and a J-beta primer mix characterized a second PCR of about 7 to 12 cycles. Via MiXCR, TCRdb re-called the 5' RACE reads, giving one row per CDR3 protein. The sample lists some 1.8 million distinct CDR3 sequences; around 40% were seen once. The specimen sequenced was blood. All receptors derive from a human donor in good health.

The chain uses TRBV7-8 and TRBJ2-7, with D perhaps TRBD1 (6 bases). This CDR3 is built from 14 residues. The ends were cut back, 5 bases at V and 2 bases at J, with 13 bases in the middle. Germline V gives CDR1 SGHVS, CDR2 FQNEAQ. The CDR3 region is CASSTRTATYEQYF. The CDR3 nucleotides are TGTGCCAGCAGCACCCGGACAGCAACCTACGAGCAGTACTTC.

In regard to this clonotype: Relative to the germline gene, one junction end is altered; a read error may explain this. The chain carries TRBV5-1 and TRBJ2-5; a possible D gene is TRBD2 (7 bases). The CDR3 has 14 amino acids. CDR1 is SGHRS and CDR2 is YFSETQ in the germline V gene. The CDR3 nucleotides are TGCGCCAGCAGCTCGGCGGGGGCTCAAGAGATCCAGTACTTC. Translating it yields CASSSAGAQEIQYF.

Note on this clonotype: An end of the junction does not agree with germline; a read error may underlie this. The V gene is TRBV5-1, the J gene TRBJ1-2, with TRBD1 as a possible D gene (6 bases). CDR3 length: 16 residues. The germline V gene has CDR1 SGHRS and CDR2 YFSETQ. CDR3 bases: TGCGCCAGCAGCCCGGCGGACAGCGGGGTTGGATATGGTTACACCTTC. It translates to CASSPADSGVGYGYTF.

The rearrangement uses TRBV6-2 or TRBV6-3 and TRBJ1-5; the D is unclear. The CDR3 contains 13 residues. Per germline, CDR1 MNHEY and CDR2 SVGEGT. The V gene lost 6 bases and the J gene lost 9 bases, with 15 bases spanning the gap. Written as DNA, the CDR3 is TGTGCCAGCAGCCCGTCCTTGCCGGGGCCCCAGCATTTT. Amino acids: CASSPSLPGPQHF.

For the CDR3, the DNA is TGTGCCAGCAGTCCTAGCGGGGGCCGAGGGGGTGAGCAGTTCTTC. As protein: CASSPSGGRGGEQFF. The chain links TRBV12-3 or TRBV12-4 to TRBJ2-1; TRBD2 matches 10 bases. This CDR3 has 15 residues. The J segment lost 9 bases and the V segment lost 5 bases, leaving 10 bases of the junction unmatched.

This chain connects TRBV28 to TRBJ2-7, with a tentative D call TRBD1 (6 bases). Germline V gene sequence: CDR1 MDHEN, CDR2 SYDVKM. With 5 bases removed from V and 0 bases from J, the gap between germline ends came to 14 bases. The CDR3 has 15 amino acids. CDR3 DNA sequence: TGTGCCAGCAGTGCGCCCGGGACACACTCCTACGAGCAGTACTTC. Amino acid sequence: CASSAPGTHSYEQYF.

The chain combines TRBV20-1 with TRBJ1-2, with unresolved D. The CDR3 length is 14 residues. The germline V and J ends were trimmed by 4 bases and 5 bases, with 17 bases remaining between them. Looked up from germline, CDR1 is DFQATT and CDR2 is SNEGSKA (reference sequence). CDR3 amino acids: CSANTENLNYGYTF. CDR3 in DNA: TGCAGTGCTAATACAGAGAACCTCAATTATGGCTACACCTTC.